The rows below give T cell receptor beta chains drawn from one sample of a study of blood T cell repertoires in COVID-19. Some clones are missing from TCRdb's copy, which holds only in-frame ones; the method was immunoSEQ multiplex PCR. Seen here are under 60,000 clones, about 88% observed once, and the top ten hold approximately 4%. Sequencing was done on a sample of peripheral blood. The origin of the receptors is a human donor in a cohort sampled during active COVID-19. The CDR3 runs from the conserved cysteine through the conserved F or W. D genes are given only for firm matches. Part of the rows lack a size; the others show once, few, many or a class for expanded clones.

TRBJ1-4,NA,NA,TRBV5-4,14,CASSDRLENEKLFF,TGTGCCAGCAGTGACAGGCTCGAGAATGAAAAACTGTTTTTT
TRBJ1-1,once,TRBD1,TRBV5-6,15,CASSLVGQGGTEAFF,TGTGCCAGCAGCTTGGTGGGACAGGGAGGCACTGAAGCTTTCTTT
TRBJ2-7,NA,TRBD1,TRBV10-3,14,CAISPGQGGYEQYF,TGTGCCATCTCACCCGGACAGGGAGGCTACGAGCAGTACTTC
TRBJ2-5,NA,NA,TRBV7-8,14,CASSLGSNGETQYF,TGTGCCAGCAGCTTAGGTAGCAACGGGGAGACCCAGTACTTC
TRBJ1-6,NA,NA,TRBV2,15,CASSDGGAGNSPLHF,TGTGCCAGCAGTGACGGGGGGGCTGGAAATTCACCCCTCCACTTT
TRBJ2-7,NA,TRBD2,TRBV5-1,15,CASSLVAGGTDEQYF,TGCGCCAGCAGCTTGGTGGCGGGGGGTACCGACGAGCAGTACTTC
TRBJ2-7,NA,TRBD1,TRBV12-3/TRBV12-4,13,CATAPRQGREQYF,TGTGCCACCGCCCCGCGACAGGGAAGGGAGCAGTACTTC
TRBJ2-1,once,NA,TRBV6-5,13,CASSYRDFGEQFF,TGTGCCAGCAGTTACCGAGATTTCGGTGAGCAGTTCTTC
TRBJ2-7,NA,NA,TRBV10-3,18,CAISESEGRAHRSYEQYF,TGTGCCATCAGTGAGTCGGAGGGCAGGGCCCACCGCTCCTACGAGCAGTACTTC
TRBJ2-7,once,TRBD2,TRBV9,16,CASSTGLAGNRYEQYF,TGTGCCAGCAGCACAGGACTAGCGGGGAATAGGTACGAGCAGTACTTC
TRBJ1-4,NA,NA,TRBV5-4,14,CASSLSGQHEKLFF,TGTGCCAGCAGCTTGTCCGGACAGCATGAAAAACTGTTTTTT
TRBJ2-7,NA,TRBD1,TRBV12-3/TRBV12-4,13,CASSLGQGYEQYF,TGTGCCAGCAGTTTAGGACAGGGGTACGAGCAGTACTTC
TRBJ1-4,NA,NA,TRBV5-6,14,CASSFGGYGEKLFF,TGTGCCAGCAGCTTCGGCGGCTACGGTGAAAAACTGTTTTTT
TRBJ1-1,NA,NA,TRBV5-1,15,CASSSIGGPGTEAFF,TGCGCCAGCAGCTCGATCGGGGGGCCGGGGACTGAAGCTTTCTTT
TRBJ2-1,NA,TRBD2,TRBV9,14,CASSRSGSINEQFF,TGTGCCAGCAGCCGTAGCGGGAGCATTAATGAGCAGTTCTTC
TRBJ2-5,NA,TRBD1,TRBV29-1,14,CSVIGTGVQETQYF,TGCAGCGTTATCGGGACAGGCGTCCAAGAGACCCAGTACTTC
TRBJ2-1,once,TRBD2,TRBV6-4,16,CASSDSGLAGYNEQFF,TGTGCCAGCAGTGACTCGGGACTAGCGGGCTACAATGAGCAGTTCTTC
TRBJ2-1,NA,TRBD2,TRBV20-1,14,CSASGSSGYNEQFF,TGCAGTGCTAGTGGTTCTAGCGGGTACAATGAGCAGTTCTTC
TRBJ2-7,NA,NA,TRBV7-9,12,CASSTAGVEQYF,TGTGCCAGCTCGACCGCCGGGGTGGAGCAGTACTTC
TRBJ1-1,NA,NA,TRBV13,13,CASSLGRTTEAFF,TGTGCCAGCAGCTTGGGGAGGACCACTGAAGCTTTCTTT
TRBJ1-5,NA,NA,TRBV9,14,CASSPGVDNQPQHF,TGTGCCAGCAGCCCCGGGGTGGACAATCAGCCCCAGCATTTT
TRBJ1-6,NA,NA,TRBV28,12,CASSFRNSPLHF,TGTGCCAGCAGCTTCAGAAATTCACCCCTCCACTTT
TRBJ1-2,NA,NA,TRBV18,17,CASSPTEGTLLSYGYTF,TGTGCCAGCTCACCCACGGAGGGTACCCTCCTTAGCTATGGCTACACCTTC
TRBJ1-6,NA,TRBD1,TRBV19,16,CASSIPGTGGNSPLHF,TGTGCCAGTAGTATCCCCGGGACAGGGGGCAATTCACCCCTCCACTTT
TRBJ1-2,once,TRBD1,TRBV5-1,17,CASSPTGDPVSNYGYTF,TGCGCCAGCAGCCCAACAGGGGACCCAGTATCTAACTATGGCTACACCTTC
TRBJ2-7,few,TRBD2,TRBV7-9,15,CASSLVLAGEYEQYF,TGTGCCAGCAGCTTAGTCCTAGCGGGAGAATACGAGCAGTACTTC
TRBJ1-1,NA,NA,TRBV3-1/TRBV3-2,15,CASSQDPNSGTEAFF,TGTGCCAGCAGCCAAGATCCCAATTCGGGGACTGAAGCTTTCTTT
TRBJ2-5,NA,NA,TRBV6-5,14,CASMKSQGEETQYF,TGTGCCAGCATGAAGTCGCAGGGCGAAGAGACCCAGTACTTC
TRBJ1-5,once,NA,TRBV11-2,15,CASSAGPNSNQPQHF,TGTGCCAGCAGCGCGGGACCGAATAGCAATCAGCCCCAGCATTTT
TRBJ1-1,NA,TRBD1,TRBV7-2,15,CASSLVARGYTEAFF,TGTGCCAGCAGCTTAGTTGCCAGGGGGTACACTGAAGCTTTCTTT
TRBJ2-1,NA,TRBD1,TRBV5-1,15,CASSLGGTGGNEQFF,TGCGCCAGCAGCTTGGGTGGGACAGGAGGTAATGAGCAGTTCTTC
TRBJ2-7,NA,TRBD1,TRBV19,16,CASSMFLRDSSYEQYF,TGTGCCAGTAGTATGTTCCTCCGGGACAGCTCTTACGAGCAGTACTTC
TRBJ1-3,NA,NA,TRBV21-1,17,CASSKVTGVGSGNTIYF,NA
TRBJ2-3,NA,TRBD2,TRBV14,15,CASSPLLGGTDTQYF,TGTGCCAGCAGCCCGCTTTTGGGAGGGACAGATACGCAGTATTTT
TRBJ2-6,NA,TRBD1,TRBV18,17,CASSPGQALSGANVLTF,TGTGCCAGCTCACCGGGACAGGCCCTCTCTGGGGCCAACGTCCTGACTTTC
TRBJ2-4,NA,TRBD1,TRBV28,15,CASMTWDRMRDIQYF,TGTGCCAGCATGACGTGGGACAGGATGAGAGACATTCAGTACTTC
TRBJ1-3,NA,NA,TRBV25-1,15,CASSDMRSSGNTIYF,TGTGCCAGCAGTGATATGAGGAGCTCTGGAAACACCATATATTTT
TRBJ1-5,NA,NA,TRBV7-2,14,CASSLALGGQPQHF,TGTGCCAGCAGCTTAGCCCTAGGGGGTCAGCCCCAGCATTTT
TRBJ1-5,NA,NA,TRBV6-1,15,CASSEREYSNQPQHF,TGTGCCAGCAGTGAAAGGGAGTATAGCAATCAGCCCCAGCATTTT
TRBJ2-1,NA,TRBD2,TRBV19,15,CASSPGLAGVGEQFF,TGTGCCAGTAGTCCTGGACTAGCGGGGGTGGGGGAGCAGTTCTTC
TRBJ1-4,NA,NA,TRBV21-1,15,CASSKVWGDWEKLFF,TGTGCCAGCAGCAAAGTTTGGGGGGATTGGGAAAAACTGTTTTTT
TRBJ2-1,NA,NA,TRBV24-1,17,CATSDPLTRSSYNEQFF,TGTGCCACCAGTGATCCCCTAACTCGAAGCTCCTACAATGAGCAGTTCTTC
TRBJ2-1,NA,TRBD2,TRBV7-9,15,CASSLDLAGAHEQFF,TGTGCCAGCAGCTTAGATCTAGCGGGGGCTCATGAGCAGTTCTTC
TRBJ1-5,NA,NA,TRBV6-1,13,CASSELVSQPQHF,TGTGCCAGCAGTGAGTTAGTCTCTCAGCCCCAGCATTTT
TRBJ1-5,NA,NA,TRBV6-5,15,CASVISGLNNQPQHF,TGTGCCAGCGTGATATCGGGACTCAATAATCAGCCCCAGCATTTT
TRBJ1-4,once,TRBD1,TRBV19,14,CASARTGTNEKLFF,TGTGCCAGCGCTCGGACAGGTACTAATGAAAAACTGTTTTTT
TRBJ2-2,NA,NA,TRBV5-5,14,CASSTIAYTGELFF,TGTGCCAGCAGCACTATAGCGTACACCGGGGAGCTGTTTTTT
TRBJ2-1,NA,NA,TRBV15,17,CATSRESIGERYNEQFF,TGTGCCACCAGCAGAGAGTCCATCGGAGAACGGTACAATGAGCAGTTCTTC
TRBJ1-3,NA,NA,TRBV16,15,CASSPIRYSGNTIYF,TGTGCCAGCAGCCCTATCCGGTACTCTGGAAACACCATATATTTT
TRBJ1-2,NA,NA,TRBV9,16,CASSVGSQGTTYGYTF,TGTGCCAGCAGCGTAGGGTCTCAGGGGACTACCTATGGCTACACCTTC
TRBJ2-5,NA,TRBD2,TRBV6-6,17,CASSRDPSASGMGTQYF,TGTGCCAGCAGTCGGGACCCGTCGGCTAGCGGCATGGGGACCCAGTACTTC
TRBJ2-3,NA,NA,TRBV14,15,CASSPGAGLVDTQYF,TGTGCCAGCAGCCCGGGAGCCGGTCTAGTGGATACGCAGTATTTT
TRBJ2-1,NA,TRBD2,TRBV29-1,18,CSVEDSFLTSDKHNEQFF,TGCAGCGTTGAAGATTCCTTCCTGACTAGCGACAAACACAATGAGCAGTTCTTC
TRBJ1-4,NA,NA,TRBV11-3,12,CASSLVSEKLFF,TGTGCCAGCAGCTTAGTTTCAGAAAAACTGTTTTTT
TRBJ2-2,NA,TRBD2,TRBV25-1,16,CASSESLAGGPGELFF,TGTGCCAGCAGTGAATCACTAGCGGGAGGCCCCGGGGAGCTGTTTTTT
TRBJ2-7,NA,NA,TRBV18,16,CASSPPGAYPILEQYF,TGTGCCAGCTCACCACCTGGGGCTTACCCTATTCTCGAGCAGTACTTC
TRBJ1-6,NA,TRBD1,TRBV28,15,CASSATGQLNSPLHF,TGTGCCAGCAGTGCGACGGGACAGCTAAATTCACCCCTCCACTTT
TRBJ1-5,once,TRBD1,TRBV15,16,CATSSDRDRDEQPQHF,TGTGCCACCAGCAGTGACCGGGACAGGGACGAGCAGCCCCAGCATTTT
TRBJ1-4,NA,TRBD1,TRBV14,15,CASSQGGTGGEKLFF,TGTGCCAGCAGCCAAGGGGGGACAGGGGGCGAAAAACTGTTTTTT